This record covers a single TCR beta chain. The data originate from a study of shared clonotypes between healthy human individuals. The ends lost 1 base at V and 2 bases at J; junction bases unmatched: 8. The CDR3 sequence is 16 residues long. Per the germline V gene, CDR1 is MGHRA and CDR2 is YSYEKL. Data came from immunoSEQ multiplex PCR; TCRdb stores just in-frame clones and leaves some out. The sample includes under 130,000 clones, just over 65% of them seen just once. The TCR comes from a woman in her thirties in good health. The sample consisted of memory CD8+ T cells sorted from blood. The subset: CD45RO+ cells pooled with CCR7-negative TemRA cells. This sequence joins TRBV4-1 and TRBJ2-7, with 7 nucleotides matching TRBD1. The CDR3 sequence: CASSQVVGGDPYEQYF. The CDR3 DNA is TGCGCCAGCAGCCAAGTTGTAGGGGGCGATCCCTACGAGCAGTACTTC.